One and the same sample provided the 6 T cell receptor beta chains below, sequenced in a study of siplizumab effects on memory and regulatory T cells. Profiled with immunoSEQ multiplex PCR; TCRdb holds only in-frame clones, not every one. The sample shows more than 90,000 clones, about 95% of them seen only once. Sequences were obtained from non-Treg CD4+ T cells sorted from blood. The origin of the receptors is a human donor in good health.

The rearrangement uses TRBV4-2 and TRBJ2-1; D could derive from TRBD1 or TRBD2 (6 bases each). The CDR3 sequence is 15 residues long. V lost 0 bases, J lost 6 bases, and 12 bases lay in between. Germline CDR1 and CDR2: LGHNA and YNFKEQ. The CDR3 DNA is TGTGCCAGCAGCCAAGAGACTAGGGGGTCCAATGAGCAGTTCTTC. Translating gives CASSQETRGSNEQFF.

This chain uses TRBV28 with TRBJ2-7; tentatively, D is TRBD2 (6 bases). Germline assignment: CDR1 MDHEN and CDR2 SYDVKM. The CDR3 sequence is 16 residues long. V lost 6 bases, J lost 4 bases, and 22 bases lay in between. The CDR3 DNA reads TGTGCCAGCAGGGAGCCGACGGGAGTTCATCCTTACGAGCAGTACTTC. Its translation: CASREPTGVHPYEQYF.

The chain is built from TRBV30 and TRBJ1-1; TRBD1 might be the D (6 bases). Trimming cost V 0 bases and J 1 base, with 6 bases left between them. The CDR3 loop spans 13 amino acids. Germline CDR1 is GTSNPN and CDR2 is SVGIG (reference sequence). In DNA, the CDR3 is TGTGCCTGGAGTGTAGGGGGGAACACTGAAGCTTTCTTT. As protein: CAWSVGGNTEAFF.

The rearrangement uses TRBV5-8 and TRBJ1-5, with unresolved D. The CDR3 has 15 residues. V was pared by 4 bases and J by 6 bases, with 17 bases between. Looked up from germline, CDR1 is SGHTS and CDR2 is YDEGEE. The CDR3 loop is CASSLTTTIGQPQHF. For the CDR3, the DNA is TGTGCCAGCAGCCTAACGACCACGATCGGTCAGCCCCAGCATTTT.

This chain uses TRBV4-2 with TRBJ2-3, with 9 bases that match TRBD2. This CDR3 region has 18 residues. V lost 0 bases, J lost 4 bases, and 11 bases stayed unmatched. Germline loops: CDR1 LGHNA, CDR2 YNFKEQ. The CDR3 sequence: CASSQDLGGGRAPDTQYF. The CDR3, as DNA: TGTGCCAGCAGCCAAGATCTGGGGGGCGGGAGGGCCCCAGATACGCAGTATTTT.

This sequence joins TRBV7-2 and TRBJ1-2, with 8 bases fitting TRBD1. With 5 bases clipped from V and 6 bases from J, the junction kept 5 bases outside the gene matches. In germline, CDR1 is SGHTA, CDR2 FQGNSA. This CDR3 is 13 amino acids long. Here the CDR3 reads CASSLYRGDGYTF. The CDR3 DNA is TGTGCCAGCAGCCTCTACAGGGGGGATGGCTACACCTTC.